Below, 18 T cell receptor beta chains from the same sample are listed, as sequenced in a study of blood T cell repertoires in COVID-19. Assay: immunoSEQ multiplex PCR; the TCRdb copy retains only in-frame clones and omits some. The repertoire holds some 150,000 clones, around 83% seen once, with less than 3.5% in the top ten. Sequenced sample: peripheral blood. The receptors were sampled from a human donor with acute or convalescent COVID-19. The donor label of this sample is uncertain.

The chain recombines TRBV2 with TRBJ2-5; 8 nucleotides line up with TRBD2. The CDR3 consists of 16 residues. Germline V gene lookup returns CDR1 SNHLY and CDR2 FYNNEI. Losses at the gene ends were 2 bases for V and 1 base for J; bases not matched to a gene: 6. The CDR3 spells CASSEMASGPQETQYF. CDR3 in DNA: TGTGCCAGCAGTGAAATGGCTAGCGGGCCCCAAGAGACCCAGTACTTC.

The CDR3 region is CASSPVRESTEQFF. CDR3 coding DNA: TGTGCCAGCTCACCAGTCCGGGAGTCGACTGAGCAGTTCTTC. The chain carries TRBV18 and TRBJ2-1; D might be TRBD2 (6 bases). The CDR3 extends over 14 amino acids. Germline V lookup: CDR1 KGHSH, CDR2 LQKENI. Between the trimmed V and J ends, which lost 2 bases and 9 bases, there was a span of 14 bases. The full variable domain, with the rest looked up from reference TRBV18 and TRBJ2-1, is NAGVMQNPRHLVRRRGQEARLRCSPMKGHSHVYWYRQLPEEGLKFMVYLQKENIIDESGMPKERFSAEFPKEGPSILRIQQVVRGDSAAYFCASSPVRESTEQFFGPGTRLTVL.

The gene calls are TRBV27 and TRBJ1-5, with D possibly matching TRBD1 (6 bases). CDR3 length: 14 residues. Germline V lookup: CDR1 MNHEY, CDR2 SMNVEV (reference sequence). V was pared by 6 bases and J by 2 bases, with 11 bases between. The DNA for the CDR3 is TGTGCCAGCAGCCAGGGACACGGCAATCAGCCCCAGCATTTT. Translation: CASSQGHGNQPQHF.

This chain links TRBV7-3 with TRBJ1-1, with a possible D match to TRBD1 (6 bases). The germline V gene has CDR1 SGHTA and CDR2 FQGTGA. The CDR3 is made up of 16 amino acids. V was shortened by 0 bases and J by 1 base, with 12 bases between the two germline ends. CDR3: CASSLTSAGANTEAFF. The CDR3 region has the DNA TGTGCCAGCAGCTTAACCTCCGCAGGGGCGAACACTGAAGCTTTCTTT.

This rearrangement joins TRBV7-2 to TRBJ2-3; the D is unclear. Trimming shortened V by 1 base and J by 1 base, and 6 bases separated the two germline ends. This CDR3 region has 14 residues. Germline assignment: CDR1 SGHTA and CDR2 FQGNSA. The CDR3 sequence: CASSLVSRTDTQYF. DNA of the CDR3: TGTGCCAGCAGCTTAGTATCTCGCACAGATACGCAGTATTTT.

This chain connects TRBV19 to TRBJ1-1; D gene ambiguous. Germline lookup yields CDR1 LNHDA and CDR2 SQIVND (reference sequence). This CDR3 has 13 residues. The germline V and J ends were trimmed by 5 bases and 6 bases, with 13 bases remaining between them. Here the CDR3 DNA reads TGTGCCAGTAGTGGGTTCGGGGAGGCTGAAGCTTTCTTT. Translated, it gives CASSGFGEAEAFF.

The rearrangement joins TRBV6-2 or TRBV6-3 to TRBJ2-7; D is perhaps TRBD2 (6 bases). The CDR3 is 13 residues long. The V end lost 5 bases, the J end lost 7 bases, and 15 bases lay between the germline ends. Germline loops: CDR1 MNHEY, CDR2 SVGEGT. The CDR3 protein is CASSRGRPREQYV. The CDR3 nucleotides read TGTGCCAGCAGTCGGGGGAGGCCTAGGGAGCAGTACGTC.

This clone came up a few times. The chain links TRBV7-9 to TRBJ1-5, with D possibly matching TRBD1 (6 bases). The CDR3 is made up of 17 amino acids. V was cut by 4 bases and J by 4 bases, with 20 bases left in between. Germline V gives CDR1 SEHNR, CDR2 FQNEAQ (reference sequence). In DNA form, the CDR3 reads TGTGCCAGCAGCTCCCCTAGCAACACAGGGCCTAATCAGCCCCAGCATTTT. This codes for CASSSPSNTGPNQPQHF. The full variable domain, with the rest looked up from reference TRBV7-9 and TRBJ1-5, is DTGVSQNPRHKITKRGQNVTFRCDPISEHNRLYWYRQTLGQGPEFLTYFQNEAQLEKSRLLSDRFSAERPKGSFSTLEIQRTEQGDSAMYLCASSSPSNTGPNQPQHFGDGTRLSIL.

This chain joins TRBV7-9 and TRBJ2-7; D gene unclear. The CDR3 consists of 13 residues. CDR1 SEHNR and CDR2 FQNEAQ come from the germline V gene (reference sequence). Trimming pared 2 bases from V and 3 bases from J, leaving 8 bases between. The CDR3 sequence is CASSLMAFYEQYV. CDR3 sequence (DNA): TGTGCCAGCAGCTTAATGGCCTTCTACGAGCAGTACGTC.

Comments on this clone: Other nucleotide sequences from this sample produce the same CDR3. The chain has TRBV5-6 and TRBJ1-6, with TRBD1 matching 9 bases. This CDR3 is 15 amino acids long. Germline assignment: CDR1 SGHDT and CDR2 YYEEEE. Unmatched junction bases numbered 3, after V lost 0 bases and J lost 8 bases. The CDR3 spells CASSLDRGLDSPLHF. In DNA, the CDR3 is TGTGCCAGCAGCTTGGACAGGGGGCTTGATTCACCCCTCCACTTT.

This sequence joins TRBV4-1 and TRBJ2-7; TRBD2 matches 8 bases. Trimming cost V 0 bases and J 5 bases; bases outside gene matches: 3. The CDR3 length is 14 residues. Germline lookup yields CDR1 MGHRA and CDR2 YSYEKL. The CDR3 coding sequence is TGCGCCAGCAGCCAAGAGGGACTAGGAGACGAGCAGTACTTC. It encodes CASSQEGLGDEQYF.

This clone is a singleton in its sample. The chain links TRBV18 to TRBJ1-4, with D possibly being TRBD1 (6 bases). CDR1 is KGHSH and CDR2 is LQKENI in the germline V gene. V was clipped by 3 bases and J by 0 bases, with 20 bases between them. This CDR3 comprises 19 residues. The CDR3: CASSPGRRWDTSTNEKLFF. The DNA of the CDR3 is TGTGCCAGCTCACCGGGCCGGAGATGGGACACCTCAACTAATGAAAAACTGTTTTTT.

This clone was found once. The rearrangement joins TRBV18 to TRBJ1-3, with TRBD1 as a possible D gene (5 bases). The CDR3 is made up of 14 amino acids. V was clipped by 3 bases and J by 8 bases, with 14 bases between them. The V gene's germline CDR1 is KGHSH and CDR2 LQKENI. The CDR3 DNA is TGTGCCAGCTCACCGCCGACACAGGACGACACCATATATTTT. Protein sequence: CASSPPTQDDTIYF.

The CDR3 reads CASSYRGNVPQHF. The CDR3 nucleotides are TGTGCCAGCAGTTACAGGGGGAATGTGCCCCAGCATTTT. This rearrangement joins TRBV27 to TRBJ1-5, with 8 bases identical to TRBD1. Germline values: CDR1 MNHEY, CDR2 SMNVEV (reference sequence). CDR3 length: 13 amino acids. The junction had 5 bases not matched to a gene; V was cut back by 4 bases and J by 9 bases.

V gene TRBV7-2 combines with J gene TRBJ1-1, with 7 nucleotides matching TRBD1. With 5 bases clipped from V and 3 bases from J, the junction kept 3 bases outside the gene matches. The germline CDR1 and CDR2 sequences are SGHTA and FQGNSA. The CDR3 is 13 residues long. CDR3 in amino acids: CASSITGDTEAFF. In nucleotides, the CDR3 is TGTGCCAGCAGCATTACAGGGGACACTGAAGCTTTCTTT.

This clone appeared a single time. The CDR3 region is CASSPRFGGIATNEKLFF. CDR3 nucleotide sequence: TGTGCCAGCTCACCGAGATTCGGAGGGATTGCAACTAATGAAAAACTGTTTTTT. V is TRBV18 and J is TRBJ1-4; D ambiguous. This CDR3 is 18 amino acids long. With 3 bases removed from V and 0 bases from J, the gap between germline ends came to 17 bases. The germline CDR1 and CDR2 sequences are KGHSH and LQKENI.

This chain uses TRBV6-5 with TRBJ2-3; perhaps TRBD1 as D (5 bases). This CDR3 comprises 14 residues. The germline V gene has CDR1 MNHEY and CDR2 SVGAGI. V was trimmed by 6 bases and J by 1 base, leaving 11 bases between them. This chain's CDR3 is CASSLLTGTDTQYF. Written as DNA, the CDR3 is TGTGCCAGCAGCCTCTTGACAGGCACAGATACGCAGTATTTT.

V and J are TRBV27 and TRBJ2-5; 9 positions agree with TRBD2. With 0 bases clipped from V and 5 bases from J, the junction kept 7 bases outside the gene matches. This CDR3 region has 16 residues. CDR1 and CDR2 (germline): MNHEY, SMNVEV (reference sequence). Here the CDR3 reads CASSLSVRGGTETQYF. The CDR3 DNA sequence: TGTGCCAGCAGTTTATCGGTGCGGGGGGGGACGGAGACCCAGTACTTC.